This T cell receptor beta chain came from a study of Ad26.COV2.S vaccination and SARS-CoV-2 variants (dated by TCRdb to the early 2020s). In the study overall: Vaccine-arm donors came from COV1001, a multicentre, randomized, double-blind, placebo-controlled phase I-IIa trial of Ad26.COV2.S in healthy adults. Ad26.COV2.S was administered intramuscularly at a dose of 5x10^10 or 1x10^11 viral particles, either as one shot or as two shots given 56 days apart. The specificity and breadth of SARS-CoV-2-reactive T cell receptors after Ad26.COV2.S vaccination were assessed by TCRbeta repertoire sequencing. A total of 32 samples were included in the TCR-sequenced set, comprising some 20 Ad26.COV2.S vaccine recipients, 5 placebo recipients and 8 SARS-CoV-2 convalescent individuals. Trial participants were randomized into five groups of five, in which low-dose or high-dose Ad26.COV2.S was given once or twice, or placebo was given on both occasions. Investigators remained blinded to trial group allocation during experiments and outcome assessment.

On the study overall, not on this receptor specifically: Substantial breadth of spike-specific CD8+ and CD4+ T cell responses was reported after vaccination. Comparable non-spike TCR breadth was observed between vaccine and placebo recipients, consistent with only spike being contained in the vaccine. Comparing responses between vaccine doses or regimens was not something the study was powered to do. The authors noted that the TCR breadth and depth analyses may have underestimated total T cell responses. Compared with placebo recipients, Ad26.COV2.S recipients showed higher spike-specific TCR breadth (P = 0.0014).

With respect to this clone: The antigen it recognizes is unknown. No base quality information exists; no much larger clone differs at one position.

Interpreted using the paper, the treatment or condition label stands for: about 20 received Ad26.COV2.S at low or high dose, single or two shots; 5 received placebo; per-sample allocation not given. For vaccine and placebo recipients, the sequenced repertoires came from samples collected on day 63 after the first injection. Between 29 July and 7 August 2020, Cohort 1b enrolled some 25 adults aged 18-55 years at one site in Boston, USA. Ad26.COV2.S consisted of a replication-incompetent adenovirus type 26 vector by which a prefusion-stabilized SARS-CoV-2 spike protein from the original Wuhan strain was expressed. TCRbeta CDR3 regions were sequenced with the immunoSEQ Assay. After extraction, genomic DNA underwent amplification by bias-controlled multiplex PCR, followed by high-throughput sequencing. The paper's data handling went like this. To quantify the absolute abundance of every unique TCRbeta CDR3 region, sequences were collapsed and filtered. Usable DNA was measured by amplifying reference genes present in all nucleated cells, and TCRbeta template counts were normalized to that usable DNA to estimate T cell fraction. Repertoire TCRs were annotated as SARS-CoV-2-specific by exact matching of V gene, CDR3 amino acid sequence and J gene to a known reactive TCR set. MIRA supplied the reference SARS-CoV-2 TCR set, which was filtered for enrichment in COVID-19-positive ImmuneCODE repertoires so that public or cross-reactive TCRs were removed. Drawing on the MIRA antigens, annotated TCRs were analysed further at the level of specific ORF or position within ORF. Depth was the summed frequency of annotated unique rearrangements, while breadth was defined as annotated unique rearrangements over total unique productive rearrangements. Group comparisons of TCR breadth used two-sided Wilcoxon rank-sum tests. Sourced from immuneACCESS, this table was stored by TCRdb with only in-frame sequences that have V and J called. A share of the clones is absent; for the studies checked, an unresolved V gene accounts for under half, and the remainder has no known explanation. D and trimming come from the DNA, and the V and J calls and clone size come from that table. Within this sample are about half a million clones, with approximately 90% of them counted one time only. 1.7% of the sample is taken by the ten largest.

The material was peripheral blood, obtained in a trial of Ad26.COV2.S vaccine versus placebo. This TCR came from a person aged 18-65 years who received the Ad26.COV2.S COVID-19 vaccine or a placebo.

The nucleotides read TGTGCCAGCTCACCAGCAGGGACTCTGAATGAAAAACTGTTTTTT. It translates to CASSPAGTLNEKLFF. The rearrangement joined TRBV18 to TRBJ1-4, with a tentative D gene TRBD1 over 5 matching bases. V loses 2 bases of germline sequence and J loses 5 bases, and the interval between the two ends is 12 bases. Taken from the germline V gene, the CDR1 and CDR2 loops are KGHSH and LQKENI. From the cysteine up to the phenylalanine, the CDR3 has a length of 15 residues. Here the CDR3 DNA is all that survives: 45 bases in frame from base 1.